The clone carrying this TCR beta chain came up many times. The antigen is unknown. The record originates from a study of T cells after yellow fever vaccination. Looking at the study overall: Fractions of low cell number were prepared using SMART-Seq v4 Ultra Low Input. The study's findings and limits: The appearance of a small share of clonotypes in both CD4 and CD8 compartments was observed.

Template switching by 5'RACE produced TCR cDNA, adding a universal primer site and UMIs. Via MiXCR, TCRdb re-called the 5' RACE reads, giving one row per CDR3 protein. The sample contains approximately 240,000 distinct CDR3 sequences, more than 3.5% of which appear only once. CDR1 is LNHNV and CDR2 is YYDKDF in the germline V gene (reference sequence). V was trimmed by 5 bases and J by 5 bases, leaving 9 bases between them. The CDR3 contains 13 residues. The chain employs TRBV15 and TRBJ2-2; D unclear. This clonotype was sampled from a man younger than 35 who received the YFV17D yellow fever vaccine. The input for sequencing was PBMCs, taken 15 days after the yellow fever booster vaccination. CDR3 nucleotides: TGTGCCACCAGCTCACACCAGACCGGGGAGCTGTTTTTT. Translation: CATSSHQTGELFF.